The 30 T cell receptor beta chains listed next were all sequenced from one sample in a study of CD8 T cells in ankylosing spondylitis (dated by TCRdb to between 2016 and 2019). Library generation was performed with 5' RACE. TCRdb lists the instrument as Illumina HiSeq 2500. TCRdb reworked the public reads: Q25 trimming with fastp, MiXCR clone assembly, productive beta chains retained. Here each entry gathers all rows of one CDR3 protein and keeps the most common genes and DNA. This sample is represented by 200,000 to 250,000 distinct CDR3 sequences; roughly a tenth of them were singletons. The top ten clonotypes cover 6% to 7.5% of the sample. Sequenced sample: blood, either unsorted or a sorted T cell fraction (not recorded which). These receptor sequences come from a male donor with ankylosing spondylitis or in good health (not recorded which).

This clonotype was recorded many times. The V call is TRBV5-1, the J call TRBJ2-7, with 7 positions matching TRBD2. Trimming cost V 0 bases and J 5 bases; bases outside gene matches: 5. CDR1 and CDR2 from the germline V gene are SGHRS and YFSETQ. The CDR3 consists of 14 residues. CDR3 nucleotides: TGCGCCAGCAGCTTGGTGGCAGGACTAGACGAGCAGTACTTC. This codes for CASSLVAGLDEQYF.

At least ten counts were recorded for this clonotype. CDR3 sequence reads: CASGSSYNEQFF. In DNA form, the CDR3 reads TGTGCTTCGGGGAGCTCCTACAATGAGCAGTTCTTC. The chain joins TRBV24-1 to TRBJ2-1, with a weak D call TRBD2 (5 bases). Looked up from germline, CDR1 is KGHDR and CDR2 is SFDVKD. This CDR3 comprises 12 residues.

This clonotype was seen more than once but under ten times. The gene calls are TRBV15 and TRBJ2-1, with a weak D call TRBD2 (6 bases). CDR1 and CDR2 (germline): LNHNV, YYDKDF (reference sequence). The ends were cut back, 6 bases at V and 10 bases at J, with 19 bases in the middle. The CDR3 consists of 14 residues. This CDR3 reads CATSPTGEAYEQFF. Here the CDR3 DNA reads TGTGCCACCAGTCCGACGGGAGAAGCGTACGAGCAGTTCTTC.

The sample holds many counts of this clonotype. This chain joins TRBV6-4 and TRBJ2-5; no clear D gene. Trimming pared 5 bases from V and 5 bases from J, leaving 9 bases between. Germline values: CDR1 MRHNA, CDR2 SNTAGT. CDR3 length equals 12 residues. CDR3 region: CASSNEAETQYF. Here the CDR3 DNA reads TGTGCCAGCAGTAACGAAGCCGAGACCCAGTACTTC.

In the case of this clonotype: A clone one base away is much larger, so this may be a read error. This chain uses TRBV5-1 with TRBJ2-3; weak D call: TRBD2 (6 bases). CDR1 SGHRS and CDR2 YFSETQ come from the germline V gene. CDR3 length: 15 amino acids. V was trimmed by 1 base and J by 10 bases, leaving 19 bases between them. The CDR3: CASSLSLSPGDAQYF. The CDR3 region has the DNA TGCGCCAGCAGCTTGTCTCTCAGCCCGGGGGATGCGCAGTATTTT.

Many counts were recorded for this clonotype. CDR3 nucleotides: TGCAGTGCTAGAGTTAGCGGGAGGGCCATCTACGAGCAGTACTTC. Protein sequence: CSARVSGRAIYEQYF. The chain is built from TRBV20-1 and TRBJ2-7; 11 bases line up with TRBD2. V lost 1 base to trimming and J lost 3 bases; unmatched junction nucleotides: 5. The CDR3 runs 15 residues. Germline assignment: CDR1 DFQATT and CDR2 SNEGSKA (reference sequence).

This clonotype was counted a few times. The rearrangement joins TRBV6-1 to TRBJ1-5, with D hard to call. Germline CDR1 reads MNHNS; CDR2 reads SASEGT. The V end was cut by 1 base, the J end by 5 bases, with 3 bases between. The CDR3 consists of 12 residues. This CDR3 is CASSEGDQPQHF. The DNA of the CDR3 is TGTGCCAGCAGTGAAGGGGATCAGCCCCAGCATTTT.

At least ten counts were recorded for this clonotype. The chain's CDR3 is CAISGLRQGEAEQFF. The CDR3 region has the DNA TGTGCCATCAGTGGTCTGAGACAGGGGGAGGCTGAGCAGTTCTTC. The chain employs TRBV10-3 and TRBJ2-1; 9 bases fit TRBD1. V shed 4 bases and J 9 bases; nucleotides not matched to a gene: 10. From germline, CDR1 is ENHRY and CDR2 SYGVKD. This CDR3 has 15 amino acids.

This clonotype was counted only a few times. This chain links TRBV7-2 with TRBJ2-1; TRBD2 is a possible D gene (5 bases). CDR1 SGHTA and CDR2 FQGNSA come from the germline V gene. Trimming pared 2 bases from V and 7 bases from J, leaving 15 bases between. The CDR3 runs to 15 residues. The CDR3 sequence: CASSLNHGVMNEQFF. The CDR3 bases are TGTGCCAGCAGCTTAAACCACGGGGTAATGAATGAGCAGTTCTTC. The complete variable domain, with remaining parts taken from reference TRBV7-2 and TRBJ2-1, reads GAGVSQSPSNKVTEKGKDVELRCDPISGHTALYWYRQSLGQGLEFLIYFQGNSAPDKSGLPSDRFSAERTGGSVSTLTIQRTQQEDSAVYLCASSLNHGVMNEQFFGPGTRLTVL.

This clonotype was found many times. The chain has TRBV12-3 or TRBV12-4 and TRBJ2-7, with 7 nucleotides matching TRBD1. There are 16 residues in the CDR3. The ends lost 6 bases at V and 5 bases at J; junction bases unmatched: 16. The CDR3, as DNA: TGTGCCAGCAGCCCGACCGTTACAGGGGCGAGCCACGAGCAGTACTTC. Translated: CASSPTVTGASHEQYF.

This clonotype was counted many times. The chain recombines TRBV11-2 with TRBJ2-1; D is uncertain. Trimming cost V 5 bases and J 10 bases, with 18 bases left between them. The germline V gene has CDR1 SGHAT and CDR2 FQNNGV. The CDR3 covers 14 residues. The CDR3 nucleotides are TGTGCCAGCAGCCATCGGGCGCCCAGGCGAGAGCAGTTCTTC. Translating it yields CASSHRAPRREQFF.

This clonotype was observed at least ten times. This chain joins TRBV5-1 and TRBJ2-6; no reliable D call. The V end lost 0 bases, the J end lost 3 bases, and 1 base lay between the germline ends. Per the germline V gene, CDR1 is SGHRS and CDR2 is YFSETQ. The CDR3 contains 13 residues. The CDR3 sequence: CASSLDGANVLTF. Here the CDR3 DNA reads TGCGCCAGCAGCTTGGATGGGGCCAACGTCCTGACTTTC.

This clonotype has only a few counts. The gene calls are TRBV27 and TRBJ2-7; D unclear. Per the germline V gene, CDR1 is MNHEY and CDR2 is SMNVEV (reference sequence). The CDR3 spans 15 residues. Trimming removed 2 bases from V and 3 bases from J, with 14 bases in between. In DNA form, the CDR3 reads TGTGCCAGCAGTTTAGGCCCCCCCGGGTTCTACGAGCAGTACTTC. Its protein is CASSLGPPGFYEQYF.

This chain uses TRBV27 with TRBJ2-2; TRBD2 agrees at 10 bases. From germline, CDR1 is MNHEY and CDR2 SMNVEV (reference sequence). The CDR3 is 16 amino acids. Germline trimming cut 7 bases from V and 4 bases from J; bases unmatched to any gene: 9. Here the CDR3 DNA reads TGTGCCAGCAACGGCGGGACTAGCGTCACCACCGGGGAGCTGTTTTTT. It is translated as CASNGGTSVTTGELFF.

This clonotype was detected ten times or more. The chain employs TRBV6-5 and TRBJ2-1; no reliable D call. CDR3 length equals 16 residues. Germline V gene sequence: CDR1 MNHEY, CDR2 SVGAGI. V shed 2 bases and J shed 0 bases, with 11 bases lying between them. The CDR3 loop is CASSYQTWSSYNEQFF. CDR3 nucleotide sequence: TGTGCCAGCAGTTACCAAACATGGAGCTCCTACAATGAGCAGTTCTTC.

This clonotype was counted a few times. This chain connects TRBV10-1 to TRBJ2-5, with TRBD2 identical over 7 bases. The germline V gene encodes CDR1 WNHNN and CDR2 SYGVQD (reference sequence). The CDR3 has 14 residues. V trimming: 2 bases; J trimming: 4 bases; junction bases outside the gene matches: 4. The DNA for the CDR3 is TGCGCCAGCAGTGAGGCGGGAGTAGTAGAGACCCAGTACTTC. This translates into CASSEAGVVETQYF.

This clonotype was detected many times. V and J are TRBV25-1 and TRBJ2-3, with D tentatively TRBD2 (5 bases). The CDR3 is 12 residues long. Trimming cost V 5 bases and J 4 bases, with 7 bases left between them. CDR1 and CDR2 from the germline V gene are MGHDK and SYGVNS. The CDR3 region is CASSRGPDTQYF. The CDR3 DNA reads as TGTGCCAGCAGTCGGGGTCCAGATACGCAGTATTTT. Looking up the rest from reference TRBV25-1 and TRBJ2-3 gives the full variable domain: EADIYQTPRYLVIGTGKKITLECSQTMGHDKMYWYQQDPGMELHLIHYSYGVNSTEKGDLSSESTVSRIRTEHFPLTLESARPSHTSQYLCASSRGPDTQYFGPGTRLTVL.

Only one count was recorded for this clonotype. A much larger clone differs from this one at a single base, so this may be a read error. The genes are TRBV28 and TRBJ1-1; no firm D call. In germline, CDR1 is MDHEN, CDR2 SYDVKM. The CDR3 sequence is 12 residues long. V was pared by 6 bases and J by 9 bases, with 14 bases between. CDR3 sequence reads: CASRPGPTKAFF. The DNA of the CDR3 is TGTGCCAGCAGACCCGGACCTACTAAAGCTTTCTTT.

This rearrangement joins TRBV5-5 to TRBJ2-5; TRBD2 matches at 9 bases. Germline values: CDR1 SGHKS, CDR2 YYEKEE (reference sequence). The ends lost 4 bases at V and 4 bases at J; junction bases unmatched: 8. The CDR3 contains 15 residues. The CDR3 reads CASSTLAGERETQYF. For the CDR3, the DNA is TGTGCCAGCAGCACCTTAGCGGGAGAGAGAGAGACCCAGTACTTC.

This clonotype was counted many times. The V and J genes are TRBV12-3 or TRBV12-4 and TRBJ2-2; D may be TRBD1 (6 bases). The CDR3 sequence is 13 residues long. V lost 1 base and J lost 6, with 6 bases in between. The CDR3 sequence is CASSLGGPGELFF. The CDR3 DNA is TGTGCCAGCAGTTTAGGGGGGCCCGGGGAGCTGTTTTTT.

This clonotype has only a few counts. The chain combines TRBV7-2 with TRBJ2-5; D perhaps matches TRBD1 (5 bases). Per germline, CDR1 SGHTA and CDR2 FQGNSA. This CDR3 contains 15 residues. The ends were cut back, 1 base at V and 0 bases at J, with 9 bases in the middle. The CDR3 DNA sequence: TGTGCCAGCAGCTTAGTTGCAGGGAACCAAGAGACCCAGTACTTC. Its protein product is CASSLVAGNQETQYF.

The chain's CDR3 is CSARERSGTTYEQYF. The CDR3 nucleotides read TGCAGTGCTAGAGAAAGGTCCGGGACTACCTACGAGCAGTACTTC. The V call is TRBV20-1, the J call TRBJ2-7; the match to TRBD2 covers 7 bases. CDR3 length: 15 amino acids. Looked up from germline, CDR1 is DFQATT and CDR2 is SNEGSKA (reference sequence). The V and J ends lost 0 bases and 2 bases, in that order; junction bases with no gene match: 7.

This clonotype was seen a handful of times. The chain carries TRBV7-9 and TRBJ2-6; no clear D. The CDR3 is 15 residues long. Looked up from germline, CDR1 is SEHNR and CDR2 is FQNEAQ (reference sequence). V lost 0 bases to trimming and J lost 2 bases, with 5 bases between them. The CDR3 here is CASSLAGTGANVLTF. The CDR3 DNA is TGTGCCAGCAGCTTAGCTGGGACTGGGGCCAACGTCCTGACTTTC.

This CDR3 reads CASSLGQNYQPQHF. The CDR3 DNA is TGTGCCAGCAGCCTGGGACAGAACTATCAGCCCCAGCATTTT. The J gene is TRBJ1-5, the V gene TRBV5-5; 7 positions match TRBD1. This CDR3 has 14 amino acids. Trimming took 4 bases from V and 5 from J; bases not matched to a gene: 6. The V gene's germline CDR1 is SGHKS and CDR2 YYEKEE (reference sequence).

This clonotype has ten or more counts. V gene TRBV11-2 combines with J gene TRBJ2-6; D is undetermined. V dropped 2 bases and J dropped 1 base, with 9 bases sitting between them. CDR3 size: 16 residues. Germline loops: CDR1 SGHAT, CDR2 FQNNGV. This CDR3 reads CASSLIDLSGANVLTF. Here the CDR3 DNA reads TGTGCCAGCAGCTTAATCGATTTATCTGGGGCCAACGTCCTGACTTTC.

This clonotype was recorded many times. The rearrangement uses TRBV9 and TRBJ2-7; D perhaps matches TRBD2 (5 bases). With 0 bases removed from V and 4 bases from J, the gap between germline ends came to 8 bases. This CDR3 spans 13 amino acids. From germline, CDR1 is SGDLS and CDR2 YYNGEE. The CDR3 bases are TGTGCCAGCAGCGTAGTCCCGGGGTACGAGCAGTACTTC. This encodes CASSVVPGYEQYF.

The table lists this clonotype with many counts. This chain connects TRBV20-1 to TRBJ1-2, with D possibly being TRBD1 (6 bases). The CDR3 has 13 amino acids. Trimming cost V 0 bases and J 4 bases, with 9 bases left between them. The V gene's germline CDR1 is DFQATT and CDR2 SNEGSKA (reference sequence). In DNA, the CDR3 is TGCAGTGCTAGAGAGGGGGGCCGCTATGGCTACACCTTC. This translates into CSAREGGRYGYTF.

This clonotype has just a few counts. Written as DNA, the CDR3 is TGTGCCAGCAGCCCGGTGTCAGGGACCTACAATGAGCAGTTCTTC. Translating it yields CASSPVSGTYNEQFF. This chain connects TRBV11-2 to TRBJ2-1; D is possibly TRBD1 (5 bases). Trimming took off 5 bases at V and 2 bases at J, with 13 bases between the two ends. CDR3 size: 15 residues. Per the germline V gene, CDR1 is SGHAT and CDR2 is FQNNGV. Looking up the rest from reference TRBV11-2 and TRBJ2-1 gives the full variable domain: EAGVAQSPRYKIIEKRQSVAFWCNPISGHATLYWYQQILGQGPKLLIQFQNNGVVDDSQLPKDRFSAERLKGVDSTLKIQPAKLEDSAVYLCASSPVSGTYNEQFFGPGTRLTVL.

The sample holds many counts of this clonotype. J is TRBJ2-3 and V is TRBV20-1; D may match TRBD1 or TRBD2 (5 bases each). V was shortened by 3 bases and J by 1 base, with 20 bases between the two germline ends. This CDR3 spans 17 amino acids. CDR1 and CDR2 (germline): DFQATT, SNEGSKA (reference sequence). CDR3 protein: CSASGAGPVSGTDTQYF. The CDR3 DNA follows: TGCAGTGCTAGTGGGGCGGGCCCCGTGTCGGGCACAGATACGCAGTATTTT.

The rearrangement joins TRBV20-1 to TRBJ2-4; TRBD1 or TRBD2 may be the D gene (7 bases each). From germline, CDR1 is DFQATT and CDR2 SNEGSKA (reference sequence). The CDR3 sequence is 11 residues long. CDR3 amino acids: CRRGEGAIQYF. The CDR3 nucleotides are TGCAGACGCGGGGAGGGGGCCATTCAGTACTTC.